Following are 30 T cell receptor beta chains from one sample sequenced in a study of identical twins. Each CDR3 protein gets one entry after TCRdb re-called the 5' RACE reads with MiXCR. The table includes roughly 630,000 distinct CDR3 sequences, 7.1% detected once. These same records also appear under a second study, on yellow fever vaccine responses in identical twins.

The sample taken for sequencing was PBMCs. These receptors were collected from a woman aged 18-29 years in good health.

The rearrangement joins TRBV20-1 to TRBJ1-1; D is undetermined. Trimming left V 8 bases short and J 6 bases short, with 13 bases between. The length of the CDR3 is 11 residues. From germline, CDR1 is DFQATT and CDR2 SNEGSKA (reference sequence). The CDR3 DNA reads TGCAGTACAGCCCAGGTCCCTGAAGCTTTCTTT. Translation gives CSTAQVPEAFF.

This clonotype has more than one count but fewer than ten. The V gene is TRBV3-1, the J gene TRBJ2-5; D is uncertain. Germline V gene sequence: CDR1 LGHDT, CDR2 YNNKEL (reference sequence). This CDR3 contains 15 residues. Deletions cut 2 bases from V and 1 base from J, with 11 bases between. CDR3 coding DNA: TGTGCCAGCAGCCAATCTGGCCCGATCCAAGAGACCCAGTACTTC. Its translation is CASSQSGPIQETQYF.

CDR3 region: CASSGGGHEQFF. Written as DNA, the CDR3 is TGCGCCAGCAGTGGGGGGGGCCATGAGCAGTTCTTC. The chain uses TRBV5-1 and TRBJ2-1; TRBD2 might be the D (7 bases). Trimming shortened V by 5 bases and J by 8 bases, and 11 bases separated the two germline ends. CDR1 and CDR2 (germline): SGHRS, YFSETQ. The CDR3 spans 12 residues.

Only a few counts were recorded for this clonotype. The CDR3 sequence is CASSHPRTGGSYNEQFF. CDR3 bases: TGTGCCAGCAGCCATCCGAGGACAGGGGGCTCCTACAATGAGCAGTTCTTC. The chain combines TRBV3-1 with TRBJ2-1; 10 bases match TRBD1. This CDR3 spans 17 amino acids. The junction had 5 bases not matched to a gene; V was cut back by 3 bases and J by 0 bases. Per germline, CDR1 LGHDT and CDR2 YNNKEL (reference sequence).

The table lists this clonotype with a few counts. This sequence joins TRBV9 and TRBJ2-3; D possibly corresponds to TRBD1 (6 bases). V lost 2 bases and J 4 bases, leaving 11 bases between the germline ends. Per germline, CDR1 SGDLS and CDR2 YYNGEE. This CDR3 spans 14 amino acids. The CDR3 region is CASSVAGVADTQYF. The CDR3 DNA is TGTGCCAGCAGCGTGGCAGGGGTCGCAGATACGCAGTATTTT.

This clonotype occurred many times. The chain combines TRBV28 with TRBJ2-7; 11 bases are a match to TRBD2. Unmatched junction bases numbered 8, after V lost 5 bases and J lost 2 bases. Germline V gives CDR1 MDHEN, CDR2 SYDVKM. This CDR3 region has 16 residues. The CDR3 loop is CASSRGVLAGAYEQYF. CDR3 nucleotides: TGTGCCAGCAGTCGAGGAGTACTAGCGGGAGCCTACGAGCAGTACTTC. The variable domain in full, completed from reference TRBV28 and TRBJ2-7, reads DVKVTQSSRYLVKRTGEKVFLECVQDMDHENMFWYRQDPGLGLRLIYFSYDVKMKEKGDIPEGYSVSREKKERFSLILESASTNQTSMYLCASSRGVLAGAYEQYFGPGTRLTVT.

The chain recombines TRBV20-1 with TRBJ2-1; TRBD2 aligns across 12 bases. The length of the CDR3 is 15 residues. Trimming took 0 bases from V and 9 from J; bases not matched to a gene: 6. Germline values: CDR1 DFQATT, CDR2 SNEGSKA (reference sequence). The CDR3, as DNA: TGCAGTGCTAGAGATCAGACTAGCGGGAGACGTGAGCAGTTCTTC. Translated: CSARDQTSGRREQFF.

This clonotype was observed at least ten times. The chain carries TRBV5-1 and TRBJ2-7, with 11 positions matching TRBD1. The CDR3 is 17 amino acids. J gave up 6 bases and V 4 bases, and 15 bases lay outside the gene matches. Germline V CDR1 and CDR2: SGHRS, YFSETQ. The CDR3 protein is CASSPPGTGGNGFEQYF. The CDR3, as DNA: TGCGCCAGCAGCCCCCCAGGGACAGGGGGTAACGGTTTCGAGCAGTACTTC.

This clonotype was seen ten or more times. This rearrangement joins TRBV29-1 to TRBJ2-2; TRBD1 matches 8 bases. The germline CDR1 and CDR2 sequences are SQVTM and ANQGSEA. V lost 7 bases and J lost 5; bases outside the gene matches: 9. CDR3 length: 14 amino acids. In DNA form, the CDR3 reads TGCAGCGCCGCTGGACAGGGAGATACCGGGGAGCTGTTTTTT. Encoded protein: CSAAGQGDTGELFF.

This clonotype was detected a few times. As DNA, the CDR3 is TGTGCCAGCAGCTCCCGACAAGAGACCCAGTACTTC. It codes for CASSSRQETQYF. The J gene is TRBJ2-5, the V gene TRBV7-6; D remains ambiguous. The CDR3 sequence is 12 residues long. V was cut by 4 bases and J by 2 bases, with 5 bases left in between. The germline CDR1 and CDR2 sequences are SGHVS and FNYEAQ.

This clonotype was seen ten or more times. CDR3 bases: TGTGCCAGCAGCCTTTTTCGGTACACTGAAGCTTTCTTT. This gives the protein CASSLFRYTEAFF. The chain is built from TRBV6-1 and TRBJ1-1; D is unresolved. Trimming cost V 6 bases and J 3 bases, with 11 bases left between them. The germline V gene has CDR1 MNHNS and CDR2 SASEGT. The CDR3 has 13 amino acids.

The chain recombines TRBV10-3 with TRBJ2-2, with no clear D. The CDR3 runs 11 residues. V was trimmed by 6 bases and J by 2 bases, leaving 1 base between them. CDR1 and CDR2 (germline): ENHRY, SYGVKD. This CDR3 reads CAIRNTGELFF. CDR3 nucleotide sequence: TGTGCCATCAGAAACACCGGGGAGCTGTTTTTT.

This clonotype was detected a few times. This chain connects TRBV24-1 to TRBJ2-1; tentatively, D is TRBD1 or TRBD2 (5 bases each). V was clipped by 5 bases and J by 6 bases, with 16 bases between them. This CDR3 is built from 15 residues. CDR1 KGHDR and CDR2 SFDVKD come from the germline V gene. CDR3: CATSVGETTRNEQFF. The CDR3 DNA follows: TGTGCCACCAGTGTAGGGGAGACTACTCGCAATGAGCAGTTCTTC.

This clonotype was observed a handful of times. The rearrangement joins TRBV18 to TRBJ1-2; tentative D call: TRBD1 (5 bases). The germline V gene encodes CDR1 KGHSH and CDR2 LQKENI. CDR3 length: 14 residues. Between the trimmed V and J ends, which lost 0 bases and 8 bases, there was a span of 13 bases. CDR3 in amino acids: CASSPPGRESGYTF. The CDR3, as DNA: TGTGCCAGCTCACCACCGGGCAGGGAGAGCGGCTACACCTTC.

In its sample, this clonotype was seen many times. J is TRBJ2-1 and V is TRBV6-5; D call uncertain. The CDR3 has 13 residues. Germline-derived CDR1 and CDR2 are MNHEY and SVGAGI. V lost 2 bases, J lost 5 bases, and 7 bases lay in between. CDR3 in amino acids: CASSYEKDNEQFF. The CDR3 bases are TGTGCCAGCAGTTACGAAAAGGACAATGAGCAGTTCTTC.

As to this clonotype: A much larger clonotype is one base distant, so this may be a read error. The chain couples TRBV10-3 to TRBJ2-1; D perhaps matches TRBD2 (6 bases). The germline V gene encodes CDR1 ENHRY and CDR2 SYGVKD. The CDR3 extends over 12 amino acids. The CDR3 loop reads CAFGGGVDDQFF. The CDR3 DNA is TGTGCCTTTGGGGGAGGTGTCGATGATCAGTTCTTC.

The chain combines TRBV12-3 or TRBV12-4 with TRBJ1-2; 12 bases are shared with TRBD1. V dropped 1 base and J dropped 4; count of bases not matched to a gene: 7. This CDR3 has 17 amino acids. The CDR3 reads CASSLGDRGRFSYGYTF. DNA of the CDR3: TGTGCCAGCAGTTTAGGGGACAGGGGGCGATTCAGCTATGGCTACACCTTC.

This clonotype was observed many times. J is TRBJ2-7 and V is TRBV12-3 or TRBV12-4; D is perhaps TRBD1 (5 bases). The germline V and J ends were trimmed by 6 bases and 3 bases, with 18 bases remaining between them. The CDR3 loop spans 15 amino acids. The CDR3 nucleotides read TGTGCCAGCAGCAGCGACAGTTCACCATTCTACGAGCAGTACTTC. Translating gives CASSSDSSPFYEQYF.

This clonotype has only a few counts. This chain links TRBV12-3 or TRBV12-4 with TRBJ1-2; possibly TRBD1 for D (6 bases). The CDR3 extends over 13 amino acids. The V end was cut by 5 bases, the J end by 4 bases, with 11 bases between. CDR3 nucleotides: TGTGCCAGCAGTGACCGGGACACCTATGGCTACACCTTC. It is translated as CASSDRDTYGYTF.

This clonotype was seen more than once but under ten times. The V call is TRBV15, the J call TRBJ2-1; D is unresolved. The ends were cut back, 1 base at V and 0 bases at J, with 4 bases in the middle. From germline, CDR1 is LNHNV and CDR2 YYDKDF (reference sequence). The CDR3 runs 14 residues. DNA of the CDR3: TGTGCCACCAGCAGAGCGAGCTCCTACAATGAGCAGTTCTTC. This encodes CATSRASSYNEQFF.

V is TRBV3-1 and J is TRBJ1-1; the D is unclear. Germline CDR1 reads LGHDT; CDR2 reads YNNKEL (reference sequence). CDR3 length equals 17 residues. The V and J ends lost 1 base and 0 bases respectively, with 15 bases between them. CDR3 amino acids: CASSQGRMARMNTEAFF. The CDR3 region has the DNA TGTGCCAGCAGCCAAGGGAGGATGGCCAGGATGAACACTGAAGCTTTCTTT.

This chain joins TRBV15 and TRBJ2-5; the D gene is possibly TRBD1 (6 bases). CDR3 length: 13 residues. The ends were cut back, 4 bases at V and 5 bases at J, with 11 bases in the middle. CDR1 LNHNV and CDR2 YYDKDF come from the germline V gene (reference sequence). CDR3 bases: TGTGCCACCAGCATCCAGGGGCGCGAGACCCAGTACTTC. Its protein is CATSIQGRETQYF.

V gene TRBV20-1 combines with J gene TRBJ2-7, with 7 bases that match TRBD2. CDR1 is DFQATT and CDR2 is SNEGSKA in the germline V gene (reference sequence). CDR3 size: 14 residues. Trimming cost V 3 bases and J 0 bases; bases outside gene matches: 5. In DNA form, the CDR3 reads TGCAGTGCTAGGGCAGCGGGAAGCTCCTACGAGCAGTACTTC. This translates into CSARAAGSSYEQYF.

This clonotype was seen at least ten times. The rearrangement uses TRBV5-1 and TRBJ1-2; TRBD1 agrees at 7 bases. The CDR3 is 14 amino acids. Trimming at V came to 0 bases and at J to 4 bases, leaving 3 bases not matched to a gene. From germline, CDR1 is SGHRS and CDR2 YFSETQ. The CDR3 sequence is CASSLEDRIYGYTF. CDR3 bases: TGCGCCAGCAGCTTGGAGGACAGGATCTATGGCTACACCTTC.

This clonotype was detected many times. The chain employs TRBV5-1 and TRBJ2-1; 13 nucleotides align to TRBD2. The germline CDR1 and CDR2 sequences are SGHRS and YFSETQ. This CDR3 contains 16 residues. Unmatched junction bases numbered 6, after V lost 2 bases and J lost 7 bases. CDR3 nucleotides: TGCGCCAGCAGCTTCCGGACTAGCGGGGGATCGAATGAGCAGTTCTTC. It is translated as CASSFRTSGGSNEQFF. The entire variable domain, with the rest obtained from reference TRBV5-1 and TRBJ2-1, is as follows: KAGVTQTPRYLIKTRGQQVTLSCSPISGHRSVSWYQQTPGQGLQFLFEYFSETQRNKGNFPGRFSGRQFSNSRSEMNVSTLELGDSALYLCASSFRTSGGSNEQFFGPGTRLTVL.

The chain carries TRBV6-1 and TRBJ2-5, with TRBD2 matching 13 bases. V lost 4 bases to trimming and J lost 5 bases; unmatched junction nucleotides: 7. The CDR3 runs 16 residues. Germline CDR1 is MNHNS and CDR2 is SASEGT. The CDR3 region has the DNA TGTGCCAGCAGTGGGACTAGCGGGAGTTTATTGGAGACCCAGTACTTC. This encodes CASSGTSGSLLETQYF.

This clonotype appeared a few times. The chain links TRBV12-3 or TRBV12-4 to TRBJ2-3; a possible D gene is TRBD2 (6 bases). CDR3 length equals 16 residues. Deletions cut 5 bases from V and 0 bases from J, with 15 bases between. The CDR3 bases are TGTGCCAGCAGTAGAGGGACTCTGCAGAGCACAGATACGCAGTATTTT. Translating gives CASSRGTLQSTDTQYF.

In its sample, this clonotype was seen many times. The chain combines TRBV5-1 with TRBJ1-1; D is undetermined. The V end was cut by 4 bases, the J end by 7 bases, with 11 bases between. CDR3 length: 12 residues. In germline, CDR1 is SGHRS, CDR2 YFSETQ. CDR3 coding DNA: TGCGCCAGCAGCGGAGGAGGGATTGAAGCTTTCTTT. It yields the protein CASSGGGIEAFF.

In its sample, this clonotype was seen once. The V and J genes are TRBV5-5 and TRBJ1-2; 8 bases fit TRBD1. The CDR3 totals 14 residues. Germline CDR1 and CDR2: SGHKS and YYEKEE (reference sequence). Trimming took 4 bases from V and 6 from J; bases not matched to a gene: 8. The CDR3 coding sequence is TGTGCCAGCAGCCTTGACAGGGGATTTGATGGCTACACCTTC. It yields the protein CASSLDRGFDGYTF.

The table lists this clonotype with many counts. V is TRBV20-1 and J is TRBJ1-2; D remains ambiguous. Germline-derived CDR1 and CDR2 are DFQATT and SNEGSKA (reference sequence). The CDR3 loop spans 12 amino acids. V shed 5 bases and J shed 0 bases, with 7 bases lying between them. Written as DNA, the CDR3 is TGCAGTGCTTCCGGGACTAACTATGGCTACACCTTC. It specifies CSASGTNYGYTF.